The next 10 T cell receptor beta chains were all read from a single sample in a study of T cells after yellow fever vaccination. One entry per CDR3 protein, called by TCRdb with MiXCR from the 5' RACE reads. The sample consists of 550,000 to 750,000 distinct CDR3 sequences, about 13% of them appearing once. Sequencing was performed on PBMCs, taken on the day of the yellow fever booster vaccination. The receptors were sampled from a man younger than 40 who received the YFV17D yellow fever vaccine.

This clonotype appeared a few times. J is TRBJ2-1 and V is TRBV10-3; D perhaps matches TRBD1 (5 bases). CDR1 and CDR2 (germline): ENHRY, SYGVKD. Between the trimmed V and J ends, which lost 6 bases and 7 bases, there was a span of 7 bases. This CDR3 region has 11 residues. The CDR3 loop is CAISRDNEQFF. The CDR3 DNA follows: TGTGCCATCAGCAGGGATAATGAGCAGTTCTTC.

This clonotype was seen more than once but under ten times. The V gene is TRBV15, the J gene TRBJ2-3; maybe TRBD2 (6 bases). The CDR3 extends over 14 amino acids. Trimming removed 0 bases from V and 7 bases from J, with 11 bases in between. Germline assignment: CDR1 LNHNV and CDR2 YYDKDF (reference sequence). CDR3 bases: TGTGCCACCAGCAGAGATCCAGGAGGGAATACGCAGTATTTT. It specifies CATSRDPGGNTQYF.

V usage is TRBV15 and J usage is TRBJ2-5; 7 nucleotides line up with TRBD2. The V gene's germline CDR1 is LNHNV and CDR2 YYDKDF (reference sequence). V shed 0 bases and J 2 bases; nucleotides not matched to a gene: 3. The CDR3 has 15 amino acids. The CDR3 sequence is CATSRETSAQETQYF. The DNA for the CDR3 is TGTGCCACCAGCAGAGAAACTAGCGCTCAAGAGACCCAGTACTTC.

This clonotype has at least ten counts. The genes are TRBV11-2 and TRBJ2-1; D may be TRBD2 (5 bases). CDR3 length: 13 residues. The germline V gene encodes CDR1 SGHAT and CDR2 FQNNGV. Trimming took off 2 bases at V and 6 bases at J, with 8 bases between the two ends. CDR3 bases: TGTGCCAGCAGCTTAAAAAGCGGCAATGAGCAGTTCTTC. Its translation: CASSLKSGNEQFF.

This clonotype occurred a few times. V is TRBV20-1 and J is TRBJ2-7; maybe TRBD2 (6 bases). CDR1 is DFQATT and CDR2 is SNEGSKA in the germline V gene (reference sequence). The CDR3 loop spans 12 amino acids. Trimming shortened V by 4 bases and J by 3 bases, and 10 bases separated the two germline ends. In nucleotides, the CDR3 is TGCAGTGCTAAGGACTACCTCTACGAGCAGTACTTC. Encoded protein: CSAKDYLYEQYF.

The chain uses TRBV29-1 and TRBJ2-5; D unclear. Germline assignment: CDR1 SQVTM and CDR2 ANQGSEA. V lost 4 bases and J 4 bases, leaving 13 bases between the germline ends. The CDR3 totals 13 residues. CDR3 in DNA: TGCAGCGTTGGCAAGAAAAAGGGAGAGACCCAGTACTTC. Encoded protein: CSVGKKKGETQYF.

This clonotype occurred a few times. The chain links TRBV12-3 or TRBV12-4 to TRBJ2-1; 7 nucleotides align to TRBD2. This CDR3 contains 17 residues. Trimming cost V 6 bases and J 5 bases; bases outside gene matches: 16. The CDR3 DNA follows: TGTGCCAGCAGCATTTTCGGAGGGCTGGGAGGGGACAATGAGCAGTTCTTC. Translation: CASSIFGGLGGDNEQFF.

The chain uses TRBV18 and TRBJ2-1; maybe TRBD2 (6 bases). Trimming removed 3 bases from V and 6 bases from J, with 18 bases in between. Looked up from germline, CDR1 is KGHSH and CDR2 is LQKENI. The CDR3 loop spans 16 amino acids. This chain's CDR3 is CASSPGDGSGGNEQFF. Here the CDR3 DNA reads TGTGCCAGCTCACCCGGGGACGGGAGTGGGGGCAATGAGCAGTTCTTC.

This clonotype occurred many times. This chain links TRBV14 with TRBJ1-1; D possibly corresponds to TRBD1 (5 bases). The CDR3 has 13 residues. Between the trimmed V and J ends, which lost 4 bases and 5 bases, there was a span of 11 bases. The germline gives CDR1 SGHDN, CDR2 FVKESK. CDR3 nucleotides: TGTGCCAGCAGCCCGGGCGGGGGAACTGAAGCTTTCTTT. As protein: CASSPGGGTEAFF.

This clonotype was seen more than once but under ten times. The chain links TRBV12-3 or TRBV12-4 to TRBJ2-2; D gene ambiguous. The V and J ends lost 4 bases and 5 bases respectively, with 8 bases between them. The CDR3 sequence is 13 residues long. CDR3 amino acids: CASSYTATGELFF. As DNA, the CDR3 is TGTGCCAGCAGTTATACAGCGACCGGGGAGCTGTTTTTT.